This is a list of T cell receptor beta chains from one sample in a study of T cell responses to AZD1222 COVID-19 vaccine. The method was immunoSEQ multiplex PCR; TCRdb's version includes in-frame clones alone and lacks a portion of them. Here the sample spans some 160,000 clones, approximately 91% being singletons. The input for sequencing was peripheral blood, taken on day 0 of AZD1222 vaccination. The receptor set was obtained from an adult in good health. Each CDR3 is given with its conserved first and last residue. The D gene is left open where the match is weak. Expanded clones are given a class, and other clones once, few, many or no size at all.

d_gene	v_gene	abundance	j_gene	CDR3aa	CDR3nt
.	TRBV4-3	.	TRBJ2-1	CASSQGARGEQFF	TGCGCCAGCAGCCAAGGGGCGAGGGGGGAGCAGTTCTTC
.	TRBV21-1	.	TRBJ1-2	CASSEDRGEAYGYTF	TGTGCCAGCTCGGAGGACAGGGGGGAAGCTTATGGCTACACCTTC
.	TRBV6-2/TRBV6-3	few	TRBJ1-2	CASSYSEGTYGYTF	TGTGCCAGCAGTTACTCGGAGGGGACCTATGGCTACACCTTC
.	TRBV4-1	.	TRBJ1-1	CASSQETGVSSEAFF	TGCGCCAGCAGCCAAGAAACCGGGGTTAGTTCTGAAGCTTTCTTT
TRBD1	TRBV6-5	.	TRBJ1-3	CASRARQGAGNTIYF	TGTGCCAGCAGAGCACGACAGGGTGCTGGAAACACCATATATTTT
.	TRBV7-2	.	TRBJ1-2	CASSLLRPGPENGYTF	TGTGCCAGCAGCTTACTCCGACCGGGACCCGAGAATGGCTACACCTTC
.	TRBV10-3	.	TRBJ1-5	CAIPGGQPQHF	TGTGCCATCCCAGGAGGTCAGCCCCAGCATTTT
.	TRBV6-2/TRBV6-3	once	TRBJ1-1	CASSSPPGDREAFF	TGTGCCAGCAGTTCGCCACCAGGGGATCGTGAAGCTTTCTTT
.	TRBV2	.	TRBJ1-5	CASSGTISNQPQHF	TGTGCCAGCAGTGGGACAATTAGCAATCAGCCCCAGCATTTT
TRBD1	TRBV19	.	TRBJ1-6	CASMDRLNSPLHF	TGTGCCAGTATGGACAGGTTGAATTCACCCCTCCACTTT
TRBD1	TRBV2	.	TRBJ1-1	CASQGAWITEAFF	TGTGCCAGTCAGGGGGCGTGGATCACTGAAGCTTTCTTT
.	TRBV28	.	TRBJ1-2	CASSLDRYGYTF	TGTGCCAGCAGTTTAGACAGATATGGCTACACCTTC
.	TRBV7-8	.	TRBJ2-7	CASSLGTSREYEQYF	TGTGCCAGCAGCTTAGGTACTAGTCGCGAATACGAGCAGTACTTC
TRBD1	TRBV23-1	once	TRBJ1-4	CASSPPGGRDEKLFF	TGCGCCAGCAGCCCCCCAGGGGGCCGTGATGAAAAACTGTTTTTT
.	TRBV4-3	.	TRBJ2-2	CASSQEGQSTGELFF	TGCGCCAGCAGCCAAGAGGGGCAGTCCACCGGGGAGCTGTTTTTT
.	TRBV6-5	.	TRBJ2-3	CASSYGVTSTDTQYF	TGTGCCAGCAGTTACGGTGTCACCAGCACAGATACGCAGTATTTT
.	TRBV6-4	few	TRBJ2-2	CASSDSSSGELFF	TGTGCCAGCAGTGACTCAAGTTCCGGGGAGCTGTTTTTT
.	TRBV5-1	.	TRBJ1-1	CASSFRASNTEAFF	TGCGCCAGCAGCTTCCGGGCCAGCAACACTGAAGCTTTCTTT
.	TRBV6-6	.	TRBJ1-2	CASTKMTYGYTF	TGTGCCAGCACCAAAATGACCTATGGCTACACCTTC
.	TRBV5-6	.	TRBJ1-5	CASSSRSRGSNQPQHF	TGTGCCAGCAGTTCCCGGTCCCGGGGAAGTAATCAGCCCCAGCATTTT
TRBD1	TRBV16	few	TRBJ2-6	CASGQGSGANVLTF	TGTGCCAGCGGACAGGGGTCTGGGGCCAACGTCCTGACTTTC
.	TRBV28	.	TRBJ2-2	CASSLGRPNTGELFF	TGTGCCAGCAGTTTAGGCAGACCGAACACCGGGGAGCTGTTTTTT
.	TRBV9	.	TRBJ2-1	CASSIGGASYNEQFF	TGTGCCAGCAGCATAGGTGGGGCCTCCTACAATGAGCAGTTCTTC
TRBD1	TRBV4-2	.	TRBJ1-2	CASSQPDREYYGYTF	TGTGCCAGCAGCCAACCCGACAGGGAATACTATGGCTACACCTTC
TRBD2	TRBV9	.	TRBJ2-3	CASSISGVQGDTQYF	TGTGCCAGCAGCATCAGCGGGGTCCAAGGAGATACGCAGTATTTT
.	TRBV18	.	TRBJ1-3	CASAQIQGSGNTIYF	TGTGCCAGCGCTCAAATCCAAGGGTCTGGAAACACCATATATTTT
TRBD2	TRBV2	.	TRBJ2-1	CASSEVGFTSGLPHEQFF	TGTGCCAGCAGTGAAGTGGGCTTCACTAGCGGACTTCCCCATGAGCAGTTCTTC
.	TRBV11-2	.	TRBJ2-7	CASRPQGGEQYF	TGTGCCAGCAGACCGCAGGGGGGCGAGCAGTACTTC
.	TRBV27	.	TRBJ1-2	CASSLMGTKGYGYTF	TGTGCCAGCAGTTTAATGGGGACTAAGGGCTATGGCTACACCTTC
.	TRBV19	.	TRBJ1-1	CASRPDGSRTEAFF	TGTGCCAGTAGACCCGATGGGTCTAGGACTGAAGCTTTCTTT
.	TRBV7-2	.	TRBJ1-5	CASSPGDYSNQPQHF	TGTGCCAGCAGCCCAGGGGACTATAGCAATCAGCCCCAGCATTTT
.	TRBV7-2	.	TRBJ2-5	CASSSPWARGIEDQYF	TGTGCCAGCAGTTCCCCCTGGGCTAGGGGGATTGAGGACCAGTACTTC
TRBD1	TRBV7-9	.	TRBJ2-7	CARTGERDRGDLSEQYF	TGTGCCAGGACGGGAGAAAGAGACAGGGGAGATTTAAGCGAGCAGTACTTC
.	TRBV9	.	TRBJ2-5	CASSVAPGEGTQYF	TGTGCCAGCAGCGTAGCGCCAGGGGAGGGGACCCAGTACTTC
.	TRBV30	.	TRBJ2-5	CALSRRVRETQYF	TGTGCTCTAAGTAGGAGGGTAAGAGAGACCCAGTACTTC
TRBD2	TRBV6-5	.	TRBJ2-1	CASSPGTSGHNEQFF	TGTGCCAGCAGTCCCGGGACTAGCGGACACAATGAGCAGTTCTTC
TRBD1	TRBV5-8	.	TRBJ2-5	CASSSGQGGETQYF	TGTGCCAGCAGCTCCGGACAGGGCGGGGAGACCCAGTACTTC
.	TRBV4-2	.	TRBJ2-3	CASSQELRVARDTQYF	TGTGCCAGCAGCCAAGAGTTAAGGGTAGCCAGGGATACGCAGTATTTT
.	TRBV18	.	TRBJ1-1	CASSPQGAEAFF	TGTGCCAGCTCACCCCAGGGTGCTGAAGCTTTCTTT
.	TRBV5-1	.	TRBJ2-5	CASSLNSHKTLQETQYF	TGCGCCAGCAGCTTGAACTCCCACAAGACGCTCCAAGAGACCCAGTACTTC
.	TRBV6-1	.	TRBJ1-2	CASSESPGPYGYTF	TGTGCCAGCAGTGAATCCCCAGGGCCCTATGGCTACACCTTC
.	TRBV6-5	few	TRBJ1-3	CASSRDGNTIYF	TGTGCCAGCAGTCGGGACGGAAACACCATATATTTT
TRBD2	TRBV27	.	TRBJ2-1	CASSSKLATGGLVEQFF	TGTGCCAGCAGTTCAAAGCTAGCCACGGGGGGGCTTGTTGAGCAGTTCTTC
TRBD1	TRBV4-2	.	TRBJ1-1	CASSQTGQREAFF	TGTGCCAGCAGCCAAACGGGACAGAGAGAAGCTTTCTTT
TRBD1	TRBV15	.	TRBJ1-5	CATSRTGVQPQHF	TGTGCCACCAGCAGGACAGGGGTTCAGCCCCAGCATTTT
TRBD1	TRBV6-2/TRBV6-3	.	TRBJ1-5	CASSLQGGGQPQHF	TGTGCCAGCAGCCTACAGGGGGGAGGCCAGCCCCAGCATTTT
.	TRBV29-1	.	TRBJ2-5	CSDITAPQETQYF	TGCAGCGATATAACAGCACCTCAAGAGACCCAGTACTTC
.	TRBV5-1	once	TRBJ2-7	CASSLVGPSYEQYF	TGCGCCAGCAGCTTGGTAGGGCCCTCCTACGAGCAGTACTTC
.	TRBV30	.	TRBJ1-2	CAWIVAAYGYTF	TGTGCCTGGATCGTAGCGGCTTATGGCTACACCTTC
TRBD2	TRBV6-5	.	TRBJ2-7	CASTLGTSPTYEQYF	TGTGCCAGCACCTTGGGGACTAGTCCTACCTACGAGCAGTACTTC
TRBD1	TRBV11-2	.	TRBJ1-2	CASSLGQYGYTF	TGTGCCAGCAGCTTGGGACAGTATGGCTACACCTTC
.	TRBV7-2	.	TRBJ1-1	CASSSSTGGLGRTEAFF	TGTGCCAGCAGCTCCTCCACTGGGGGGCTGGGACGCACTGAAGCTTTCTTT
.	TRBV6-2/TRBV6-3	.	TRBJ2-7	CASSSGHAYEQYF	TGTGCCAGCAGTTCCGGACACGCCTACGAGCAGTACTTC
TRBD1	TRBV28	.	TRBJ1-5	CASSPRQGNQPQHF	TGTGCCAGCAGTCCGCGACAGGGAAATCAGCCCCAGCATTTT
TRBD1	TRBV10-3	.	TRBJ2-1	CAISESKGTENEQFF	TGTGCCATCAGTGAGTCGAAAGGGACAGAGAATGAGCAGTTCTTC
TRBD1	TRBV28	.	TRBJ1-5	CASSYRQGRNQPQHF	TGTGCCAGCAGTTACCGACAGGGCCGCAATCAGCCCCAGCATTTT
.	TRBV6-1	.	TRBJ1-6	CASSEARGGPGAPLHF	TGTGCCAGCAGTGAAGCACGGGGGGGACCCGGAGCACCCCTCCACTTT